This TCR beta chain was obtained from a study of shared clonotypes between healthy human individuals. Overall study results and limits: Sampling was confined to blood; repertoires within tissues likely differ. Generally, estimated richness proved larger in naive subsets than it did in memory subsets.

Naive CD8 cells lacked CD45RO and underwent positive selection for CCR7, leaving out terminally differentiated effector memory CD45RA+ cells. Comment on this clone: The antigen remains undetermined.

It was about 190 ng DNA, 31,000 or so T cell genomes, that sorted-subset replicate PCRs used. Sequenced by immunoSEQ multiplex PCR; TCRdb stores in-frame clones only, minus some. The sample carries about 2.1 million clones, over 85% recorded once. Germline V CDR1 and CDR2: MNHEY, SVGAGI. CDR3 length equals 15 residues. V dropped 6 bases and J dropped 6; count of bases not matched to a gene: 5. This TCR derives from a man aged 18 to 30 in good health. Some clones in this sample may be carry-over from other donors' samples. The chain carries TRBV6-5 and TRBJ2-2, with 12 bases fitting TRBD1. The sequencing sample was made of naive CD8+ T cells from PBMCs. CDR3 DNA sequence: TGTGCCAGCAGCTGGGGACAGGGGGCAGCCGGGGAGCTGTTTTTT. This gives the protein CASSWGQGAAGELFF.